This T cell receptor beta chain was identified in a study of cytomegalovirus exposure and HLA in healthy donors (dated by TCRdb to 2017 to 2019). About the full investigation: An earlier analysis of roughly 500 of the donors reported 276 Gb of sequence data and around 110 million unique TCR beta sequences obtained from about 179 million T cells. To predict cytomegalovirus infection status, the study brought together high-throughput TCR immunosequencing, statistical association of individual TCRs with disease status, and machine learning. In the later analysis, no new phenotypic data were used to find candidate immune exposures; instead, reliance was placed on TCR beta sequences and their occurrence across donors. Among 300 to 450 genotyped donors of the cohort, an average of around 240,000 unique TCR beta nucleotide sequences were sequenced per donor, around 20% of them non-productive. Along with the approximately 700-subject first cohort, a separate validation cohort of some 130 different subjects was used. Donor age, sex, ethnicity and CMV serostatus were collected together with the repertoire data. All discovery cohort repertoires had been generated on a single sequencing platform. Because of strong linkage in the cohort, 4 to 6 DR-DQ haplotypes were treated as single units for association and clustering. The number of typed donors differed by locus: about 620-630 for A, B, C, DRB1 and DQB1; 522 for DQA1; approximately 600 for DPA1; and approximately 450 for DPB1. Of the roughly 400 genotyped donors, about 80% fell in the genetic ancestry cluster associated with self-reported Caucasian donors. HLA typing included class I and class II loci at four-digit resolution. An earlier analysis of 500 to 750 of the donors applied high-throughput TCR beta sequencing to assess whether each TCR beta V gene segment acted as functional or pseudogenic. The T cell repertoires of under 750 subjects were profiled by immunosequencing and related to cytomegalovirus serostatus. Approximately 300 gigabases of sequencing data and 75 million to 85 million unique TCR sequences made up an early release that covered several hundred HLA-typed donors. In a later genetic analysis, genome-wide SNP genotypes for about 55% of the roughly 700 donors were used, and that subset was treated as a discovery cohort. The study aimed to test whether cataloging public T cell receptors could reveal signatures of past pathogen exposure. To study patterns of TCR occurrence, a later analysis re-analyzed previously published TCR beta repertoires from around 700 donors and added high-resolution HLA genotyping.

CDR1 and CDR2 (MDHEN, SYDVKM) derive from the germline V gene. Here V drops 8 bases and J drops 11 bases, and the junction holds 7 bases not matched to any gene. Counted from cysteine to phenylalanine, this CDR3 has 11 amino acids. Only CDR3 DNA is held: 33 bases, read in frame from base 1. The protocol used for the library was the immunoSEQ multiplex PCR assay. For the multiplex PCR, a mixture combining 60 forward primers for TCR Vbeta segments and 13 reverse primers for TCR Jbeta segments was used. The CDR3 region of rearranged TCR beta genes was amplified from genomic DNA with a multiplex PCR assay. The Illumina HiSeq System was used to sequence the amplified TCR beta libraries as 87-base-pair reads. On the authors' methods: In a later analysis, roughly 80 million unique TCR beta chains were counted across the 650 to 750 repertoires, and approximately 9.9 million of these chains were shared by at least two donors. To remove PCR and sequencing errors, raw reads were error-corrected and collapsed into unique sequences using a nearest-neighbor algorithm that merged closely related sequences. CDR3 sequences were aligned to IMGT reference sequences to assign V, D and J gene segments. Each retained sequence needed at least a six-nucleotide match to both a V gene segment and a J gene segment. A rearrangement was called productive if the CDR3 had no stop codons and remained in frame with V and J, and every other rearrangement was called non-productive. Following IMGT convention, CDR3 was defined as the stretch from the second conserved V-encoded cysteine up to the conserved J-encoded phenylalanine. The earlier analysis of a few hundred of the donors excluded any sequence lacking an unambiguous match to a single V gene segment. An earlier analysis of 500 to 700 of the donors classified V segments as functional when productive rearrangements were above 56.7% and as segregating when the standard deviation between donors was above 5%. A statistical classification framework was developed to diagnose cytomegalovirus status using the catalog of TCR beta chain sequences. A later analysis assigned V and J genes by comparing TCR nucleotide sequences with IMGT/GENE-DB human TR gene sequences. In a later analysis, CDR3 sequences and most-parsimonious VDJ recombination scenarios were assigned using the TCRdist pipeline. In a later analysis, each TCR beta chain was defined by its CDR3 amino acid sequence together with its V-gene family, and reads without a unique V-gene family were excluded. As a way to deal with suspected cross-contamination and a sequencing artifact, a later analysis dropped hundreds of nucleotide sequences that were highly shared and had low generation probability. In a later analysis, a clonal expansion index for each public chain was calculated from normalized within-repertoire ranks of inferred template counts. Generation probabilities in a later analysis came from a VDJ recombination model fitted to out-of-frame rearrangements, and those results were checked against IGoR. In a later analysis, hypergeometric tests were used to score TCR-TCR, TCR-HLA and TCR-CMV co-occurrence, with a repertoire-size bias correction applied to TCR pairs. To estimate false discovery rates, a later analysis permuted the HLA or CMV assignments 20 times. A later analysis grouped co-occurring TCRs with DBSCAN, adding TCRdist sequence similarity when clustering within HLA-allele-positive subsets. For co-occurrence clustering, repertoires with fewer than 30,000 or more than 120,000 public chains were excluded, along with several repertoires with anomalous nucleotide sharing. Imported from immuneACCESS, the table was reduced by TCRdb to in-frame sequences with V and J called. These copies leave out some clones; in studies compared against another copy, an unresolved V gene accounts for under half, and the cause of the remainder is not known. Clone size and V and J calls were adopted from that table, with D and trimming inferred from the DNA. For this sample there are approximately 200,000 clones; around 78% appear just once. The top ten hold 1.5% to 2% of the sample.

Of note for this clone: It lacks a known antigen. It has no much larger one-base neighbor in the sample; base qualities were not kept.

The paper's findings and limits, for the study overall: V-gene and J-gene trimming of TCR beta chains was associated with a missense DCLRE1C variant in a later genetic analysis, and the association was replicated in an independent cohort. Linkage disequilibrium might explain the correlated functional status among segregating V segments, but an unknown experimental factor could not be ruled out. Broadly in line with IMGT annotations, most TCR beta V segments showed up in productive rearrangements about 87% or about 30% of the time in an earlier analysis of 450 to 600 of the donors. Roughly 17 rarely observed V segments, including chromosome 9 orphons, were excluded from the earlier analysis of approximately 500 of the donors because counts were too low. A few of the identified cytomegalovirus-associated TCR beta chains were confirmed in vitro to be specific for cytomegalovirus antigens. Because some donors lacked HLA typing at each locus, the association tests relied only on the typed subset. Several of the top co-occurrence clusters appeared to be linked to parvovirus B19, influenza, CMV and Epstein-Barr virus, according to a later analysis. The authors suggested that the approach could potentially be generalized to other disease states and immunological phenotypes. In a later analysis, HLA-associated TCR beta chains were found to be more clonally expanded and to have lower generation probabilities than equally common non-associated chains. Sequencing depth was assumed to be roughly uniform across donors in the presence/absence analyses, though that assumption may not hold. A later analysis associated about 16,000 TCR beta sequences with specific HLA alleles at a false discovery rate of 0.05. Only TCR beta chains were sequenced in this cohort, and the absence of alpha or paired-chain data limited detectable features. A further reported finding was that TCR beta sequences accurately predicted the HLA-A and HLA-B alleles for most subjects in the first cohort. Most TCR sequences were seen in very few donors, while some public TCRs were found in many individuals. Compared with the roughly 720-donor mean, donors in an Asian-associated ancestry cluster had fewer N-insertions in productive TCRs, according to a later genetic analysis. A later analysis found that most CMV-associated TCR beta chains appeared HLA-restricted, with HLA associations seemingly driven largely by CMV exposure. In a later analysis, the rate of TCR association differed among HLA loci, with DRB1 alleles having the most associated TCRs and HLA-C alleles having the fewest. A group of highly shared sequence variants was considered likely to be a technical artifact of the sequencing pipeline. Some IMGT-functional V segments, including TRBV6-2 and TRBV6-3, could not be told apart with the 87-base-pair reads, so those segments were excluded. When HLA alleles, especially DR and DQ, strongly co-occurred, TCR associations were difficult to assign to individual alleles. The classifier was reported to diagnose cytomegalovirus status with high specificity and sensitivity in both the original and validation cohorts. A total of 150 to 200 TCR beta chains were listed by the study as associated with cytomegalovirus. For the cohort, immune exposure information was limited to CMV serostatus.

In total, roughly 710 healthy bone marrow donors made up the cohort. All cohort members were sampled while nominally healthy, although unrecorded immune exposures were likely present. The donor tested CMV seronegative and was one of the 352 seronegative cohort members. A peripheral blood sample was collected from each donor, and TCR beta sequencing was performed on peripheral blood mononuclear cells. The Qiagen DNeasy Blood Extraction Kit was used to extract genomic DNA from the blood cell samples. The sample consisted of PBMCs. The receptor's source is a man younger than 40 in good health and CMV-seronegative. The chain couples TRBV28 to TRBJ1-1, with 8 bases matching TRBD1. CDR3 reads: CASRTGTWAFF. The bases read TGTGCCAGCCGGACAGGGACATGGGCTTTCTTT.